This TCR beta chain stems from a study of T cells after yellow fever vaccination. Findings and limits, study-wide: One caveat is that FACS-sorted repertoires could contain abundant clonotypes contaminating from the bulk population.

Template-switching 5'RACE yielded the TCR cDNA; a universal primer site and UMIs were added in the process. TCRdb itself ran the 5' RACE reads through MiXCR, one entry per CDR3 protein. Of some 300,000 distinct CDR3 sequences listed, around 11% are singletons. This clonotype was found many times. The antigen remains unidentified. Trimming took off 1 base at V and 8 bases at J, with 6 bases between the two ends. The CDR3 runs to 13 residues. V and J are TRBV12-3 or TRBV12-4 and TRBJ1-6; TRBD1 might be the D (5 bases). This sequence originates from a man aged 18-30 years who received the YFV17D yellow fever vaccine. The sample was CD4+ T cells sorted from PBMCs, taken 45 days after the yellow fever booster vaccination. Here the CDR3 reads CASSLVGDSPLHF. Written as DNA, the CDR3 is TGTGCCAGCAGTTTAGTAGGGGATTCACCCCTCCACTTT.